This TCR beta chain was obtained from a study of control samples from healthy donors and cancer patients. With 5 bases removed from V and 2 bases from J, the gap between germline ends came to 10 bases. Per the germline V gene, CDR1 is SGHDT and CDR2 is YYEEEE. This CDR3 is built from 13 residues. Sequencing used immunoSEQ multiplex PCR; TCRdb keeps in-frame clones, though not all of them. The repertoire consists of 150,000 to 200,000 clones, with around 94% occurring once and the leading ten covering approximately 14%. The sample comprised PBMCs. This chain connects TRBV5-6 to TRBJ2-5, with D uncertain. This TCR was sampled from a man aged 55 to 70 with colorectal cancer. CDR3 in amino acids: CASSVWAQETQYF. In DNA form, the CDR3 reads TGTGCCAGCAGTGTTTGGGCACAAGAGACCCAGTACTTC.